Listed here are 32 T cell receptor beta chains from one sample, sequenced in a study of cytomegalovirus exposure and HLA in healthy donors. PCR was performed using 60 Vbeta and 13 Jbeta primers. Only in-frame clones appear in the TCRdb table, and some are missing; sequencing was by immunoSEQ multiplex PCR. The profile shows 100,000 to 150,000 clones, around four fifths of them singletons. Sequenced: PBMCs. The origin of the receptors is a woman between 40 and 55 years old in good health and CMV-seropositive.

This chain links TRBV15 with TRBJ2-1; D is unclear. Germline V gene sequence: CDR1 LNHNV, CDR2 YYDKDF (reference sequence). V was shortened by 0 bases and J by 4 bases, with 7 bases between the two germline ends. The CDR3 has 14 residues. The CDR3 DNA is TGTGCCACCAGCAGAGAGGCCAGTTACAATGAGCAGTTCTTC. Its protein product is CATSREASYNEQFF.

CDR3 sequence: CAISESGTARGWEQYF. Written as DNA, the CDR3 is TGTGCCATCAGTGAATCCGGGACAGCTAGAGGGTGGGAGCAGTACTTC. The rearrangement uses TRBV10-3 and TRBJ2-7, with 7 bases fitting TRBD1. Germline trimming cut 3 bases from V and 7 bases from J; bases unmatched to any gene: 15. CDR1 ENHRY and CDR2 SYGVKD come from the germline V gene. The CDR3 contains 16 residues.

CDR3 residues: CASSPTSGGLRTYEQYF. The CDR3 DNA follows: TGTGCCAGCAGCCCGACTAGCGGGGGGTTACGTACCTACGAGCAGTACTTC. The chain links TRBV7-8 to TRBJ2-7, with TRBD2 matching 13 bases. The junction had 9 bases not matched to a gene; V was cut back by 5 bases and J by 2 bases. Germline V gives CDR1 SGHVS, CDR2 FQNEAQ. This CDR3 is 17 amino acids long.

This chain joins TRBV14 and TRBJ2-7, with 7 bases matching TRBD1. The germline V gene encodes CDR1 SGHDN and CDR2 FVKESK. V was clipped by 4 bases and J by 3 bases; unmatched bases: 6. The CDR3 sequence is 14 residues long. CDR3 sequence: CASSPRQGFYEQYF. The DNA of the CDR3 is TGTGCCAGCAGCCCGCGACAGGGTTTCTACGAGCAGTACTTC.

This chain joins TRBV5-1 and TRBJ2-7; D might be TRBD2 (6 bases). Germline CDR1 and CDR2: SGHRS and YFSETQ. The CDR3 extends over 14 amino acids. The V gene lost 3 bases and the J gene lost 1 base, with 11 bases spanning the gap. The DNA for the CDR3 is TGCGCCAGCAGCTCGCGGGACGGATCCTACGAGCAGTACTTC. As protein: CASSSRDGSYEQYF.

The chain recombines TRBV11-2 with TRBJ2-1, with 9 bases identical to TRBD2. CDR3 length equals 16 residues. With 0 bases clipped from V and 3 bases from J, the junction kept 3 bases outside the gene matches. Germline V lookup: CDR1 SGHAT, CDR2 FQNNGV. CDR3 bases: TGTGCCAGCAGCTTAGATAATAGCGGGAGCTACAATGAGCAGTTCTTC. This translates into CASSLDNSGSYNEQFF.

The chain carries TRBV9 and TRBJ1-6; tentative D call: TRBD1 (5 bases). CDR1 is SGDLS and CDR2 is YYNGEE in the germline V gene. There are 15 residues in the CDR3. Between the trimmed V and J ends, which lost 4 bases and 1 base, there was a span of 9 bases. CDR3 sequence reads: CASSPQGSYNSPLHF. In nucleotides, the CDR3 is TGTGCCAGCAGCCCCCAGGGTTCCTATAATTCACCCCTCCACTTT.

The gene calls are TRBV6-1 and TRBJ2-7, with 11 bases aligning to TRBD2. This CDR3 region has 16 residues. V dropped 1 base and J dropped 3; count of bases not matched to a gene: 5. Germline V lookup: CDR1 MNHNS, CDR2 SASEGT. The CDR3 spells CASSEGGLAESYEQYF. For the CDR3, the DNA is TGTGCCAGCAGTGAAGGGGGACTAGCGGAAAGCTACGAGCAGTACTTC.

The chain uses TRBV7-8 and TRBJ2-1, with 11 nucleotides matching TRBD2. Germline V lookup: CDR1 SGHVS, CDR2 FQNEAQ. Trimming removed 4 bases from V and 0 bases from J; junction bases left unmatched: 2. The length of the CDR3 is 16 residues. The CDR3 coding sequence is TGTGCCAGCAGCTCCCTAGCGGGAGGCTCCTACAATGAGCAGTTCTTC. As protein: CASSSLAGGSYNEQFF. The whole variable domain, filled in from reference TRBV7-8 and TRBJ2-1, reads GAGVSQSPRYKVAKRGQDVALRCDPISGHVSLFWYQQALGQGPEFLTYFQNEAQLDKSGLPSDRFFAERPEGSVSTLKIQRTQQEDSAVYLCASSSLAGGSYNEQFFGPGTRLTVL.

J is TRBJ2-5 and V is TRBV30, with 11 positions matching TRBD2. This CDR3 is built from 15 residues. Germline V gene sequence: CDR1 GTSNPN, CDR2 SVGIG (reference sequence). J gave up 5 bases and V 0 bases, and 5 bases lay outside the gene matches. The CDR3 protein is CAWSVLAGAGETQYF. The DNA of the CDR3 is TGTGCCTGGAGTGTACTAGCGGGAGCGGGGGAGACCCAGTACTTC.

V usage is TRBV27 and J usage is TRBJ2-5; D is perhaps TRBD1 (5 bases). Germline assignment: CDR1 MNHEY and CDR2 SMNVEV (reference sequence). Trimming removed 5 bases from V and 1 base from J, with 17 bases in between. This CDR3 has 16 residues. The DNA for the CDR3 is TGTGCCAGCAGTCCCAAATATGACAGATTCCAAGAGACCCAGTACTTC. Translation gives CASSPKYDRFQETQYF.

The chain uses TRBV30 and TRBJ2-7; unclear D gene. Per the germline V gene, CDR1 is GTSNPN and CDR2 is SVGIG (reference sequence). V was cut by 0 bases and J by 5 bases, with 23 bases left in between. This CDR3 spans 17 amino acids. This chain's CDR3 is CAWSVLLATTELHEQYF. The CDR3, as DNA: TGTGCCTGGAGTGTACTCCTCGCCACGACGGAGCTTCACGAGCAGTACTTC.

This sequence joins TRBV9 and TRBJ2-2; D unclear. The V end was cut by 3 bases, the J end by 6 bases, with 9 bases between. The length of the CDR3 is 13 residues. Germline CDR1 is SGDLS and CDR2 is YYNGEE. In DNA form, the CDR3 reads TGTGCCAGCAGCGGATACGAGGCCGGGGAGCTGTTTTTT. It codes for CASSGYEAGELFF.

This clone came up once. This chain uses TRBV7-2 with TRBJ2-7, with TRBD2 matching over 10 bases. The CDR3 length is 15 residues. CDR1 is SGHTA and CDR2 is FQGNSA in the germline V gene. V shed 5 bases, J shed 5 bases, and the junction held 9 bases outside the gene matches. The CDR3 reads CASSPSSGRAHEQYF. CDR3 coding DNA: TGTGCCAGCAGCCCATCGAGCGGGAGGGCTCACGAGCAGTACTTC.

This chain uses TRBV7-2 with TRBJ2-1, with 9 bases fitting TRBD1. Germline V CDR1 and CDR2: SGHTA, FQGNSA. V lost 5 bases to trimming and J lost 8 bases; unmatched junction nucleotides: 10. The CDR3 sequence is 15 residues long. CDR3 in amino acids: CASSVRDRDWDEQFF. The CDR3 DNA reads TGTGCCAGCAGCGTCCGGGACAGGGATTGGGATGAGCAGTTCTTC.

The rearrangement joins TRBV19 to TRBJ1-4; D unclear. Trimming stripped 3 bases from V and 13 bases from J, with 12 bases between. The germline gives CDR1 LNHDA, CDR2 SQIVND (reference sequence). The CDR3 loop spans 12 amino acids. CDR3 bases: TGTGCCAGTAGTATGATACTAGGGATACTGTTTTTT. It specifies CASSMILGILFF.

This sequence joins TRBV25-1 and TRBJ2-1; 10 nucleotides agree with TRBD2. The CDR3 covers 15 residues. The germline gives CDR1 MGHDK, CDR2 SYGVNS. Trimming took 2 bases from V and 7 from J; bases not matched to a gene: 5. CDR3 loop: CASSEEAGGLNEQFF. The CDR3 coding sequence is TGTGCCAGCAGTGAAGAAGCGGGAGGGCTAAATGAGCAGTTCTTC. The whole variable domain, remainder taken from reference TRBV25-1 and TRBJ2-1, is EADIYQTPRYLVIGTGKKITLECSQTMGHDKMYWYQQDPGMELHLIHYSYGVNSTEKGDLSSESTVSRIRTEHFPLTLESARPSHTSQYLCASSEEAGGLNEQFFGPGTRLTVL.

The J gene is TRBJ2-7, the V gene TRBV19; 13 bases align to TRBD2. Germline V gives CDR1 LNHDA, CDR2 SQIVND (reference sequence). This CDR3 is 18 amino acids long. V lost 5 bases and J lost 3; bases outside the gene matches: 13. The CDR3 region has the DNA TGTGCCAGTAGTCCTGGGACTAGCGGGACCTCCAACTTCTACGAGCAGTACTTC. Translated, it gives CASSPGTSGTSNFYEQYF.

The rearrangement links TRBV27 to TRBJ2-1, with 13 bases that match TRBD2. After removal of 2 bases from V and 2 bases from J, the junction contained 0 bases not matched to a gene. Germline V lookup: CDR1 MNHEY, CDR2 SMNVEV (reference sequence). This CDR3 spans 16 amino acids. The CDR3 sequence is CASSLGTSGTYNEQFF. As DNA, the CDR3 is TGTGCCAGCAGTTTAGGGACTAGCGGGACCTACAATGAGCAGTTCTTC.

The V and J genes are TRBV5-1 and TRBJ2-7; 9 nucleotides match TRBD2. V shed 3 bases, J shed 7 bases, and the junction held 5 bases outside the gene matches. CDR1 is SGHRS, CDR2 YFSETQ, per germline. The CDR3 length is 13 residues. The CDR3 DNA follows: TGCGCCAGCAGCTCGACTCTAGCGGGGGAGCAGTACTTC. It is translated as CASSSTLAGEQYF.

This chain links TRBV5-5 with TRBJ2-1, with D perhaps matching TRBD2 (5 bases). This CDR3 contains 14 residues. V was pared by 2 bases and J by 8 bases, with 14 bases between. Germline V gives CDR1 SGHKS, CDR2 YYEKEE (reference sequence). The CDR3 protein is CASSFGGQFHEQFF. The CDR3 nucleotides read TGTGCCAGCAGCTTCGGAGGTCAGTTCCATGAGCAGTTCTTC.

The chain has TRBV5-1 and TRBJ2-7, with D unclear. Trimming took 4 bases from V and 1 from J, leaving 9 bases between them. CDR1 and CDR2 from the germline V gene are SGHRS and YFSETQ. This CDR3 contains 13 residues. CDR3 nucleotide sequence: TGCGCCAGCAGCAGACCAGCGTCCTACGAGCAGTACTTC. Translation: CASSRPASYEQYF.

The gene calls are TRBV13 and TRBJ2-1, with D possibly matching TRBD1 (5 bases). CDR1 and CDR2 (germline): PRHDT, FYEKMQ (reference sequence). Trimming removed 1 base at V and 5 bases at J, with 9 bases between. The CDR3 covers 14 residues. As DNA, the CDR3 is TGTGCCAGCAGCTTAGTTGGGGCGGACAATGAGCAGTTCTTC. Translation: CASSLVGADNEQFF.

The chain recombines TRBV7-2 with TRBJ1-1; D may be TRBD1 (6 bases). Trimming left V 5 bases short and J 5 bases short, with 12 bases between. Germline assignment: CDR1 SGHTA and CDR2 FQGNSA. The CDR3 loop spans 13 amino acids. The CDR3 here is CASSVYRDTEAFF. The CDR3 nucleotides are TGTGCCAGCAGCGTATACAGGGATACTGAAGCTTTCTTT.

The rearrangement links TRBV2 to TRBJ2-3; 8 bases are a match to TRBD1. The junction had 5 bases not matched to a gene; V was cut back by 7 bases and J by 2 bases. There are 14 residues in the CDR3. Germline loops: CDR1 SNHLY, CDR2 FYNNEI. The chain's CDR3 is CASTRTGHTDTQYF. In DNA form, the CDR3 reads TGTGCCAGCACGCGGACAGGGCACACAGATACGCAGTATTTT.

This clone showed up just once. The chain carries TRBV7-8 and TRBJ2-3, with D possibly TRBD1 on 5 matching bases. The CDR3 has 13 amino acids. The V end lost 6 bases, the J end lost 0 bases, and 7 bases lay between the germline ends. Germline CDR1 reads SGHVS; CDR2 reads FQNEAQ. The chain's CDR3 is CASSRQSTDTQYF. The CDR3, as DNA: TGTGCCAGCAGTCGACAGAGCACAGATACGCAGTATTTT.

Only one count was recorded for this clone. The rearrangement links TRBV6-1 to TRBJ1-2; D gene ambiguous. The CDR3 is made up of 16 amino acids. Germline V lookup: CDR1 MNHNS, CDR2 SASEGT. V was pared by 1 base and J by 2 bases, with 14 bases between. The CDR3 protein is CASSEVLGTGNYGYTF. The CDR3 DNA follows: TGTGCCAGCAGTGAAGTTTTGGGCACGGGAAACTATGGCTACACCTTC.

The chain has TRBV6-5 and TRBJ2-1; possibly TRBD1 for D (5 bases). The CDR3 loop spans 15 amino acids. Germline CDR1 reads MNHEY; CDR2 reads SVGAGI. Trimming cost V 6 bases and J 6 bases, with 18 bases left between them. CDR3 in amino acids: CASRPDTFPSNEQFF. The CDR3, as DNA: TGTGCCAGCAGGCCGGACACCTTCCCCAGCAATGAGCAGTTCTTC.

V usage is TRBV6-5 and J usage is TRBJ1-4, with D perhaps matching TRBD1 (5 bases). The CDR3 has 14 amino acids. CDR1 and CDR2 (germline): MNHEY, SVGAGI. The V gene lost 5 bases and the J gene lost 6 bases, with 13 bases spanning the gap. In nucleotides, the CDR3 is TGTGCCAGCAGTACGATGGGGGGGTATGAAAAACTGTTTTTT. Protein: CASSTMGGYEKLFF.

This clone was picked up a small number of times. The DNA of the CDR3 is TGTGCCGCTAGCACAGCGGGTAGCACAGATACGCAGTATTTT. This sequence encodes CAASTAGSTDTQYF. V is TRBV6-6 and J is TRBJ2-3; the D gene is possibly TRBD2 (6 bases). V dropped 11 bases and J dropped 0 bases, with 15 bases sitting between them. The germline gives CDR1 MNHNY, CDR2 SVGAGI (reference sequence). The CDR3 totals 14 residues.

The chain links TRBV5-1 to TRBJ1-3; D is perhaps TRBD1 (6 bases). The CDR3 is 14 residues long. In germline, CDR1 is SGHRS, CDR2 YFSETQ. The V gene lost 6 bases and the J gene lost 2 bases, with 12 bases spanning the gap. The CDR3 here is CASTSDSPGNTIYF. CDR3 nucleotides: TGCGCCAGCACCTCGGACAGCCCTGGAAACACCATATATTTT.

The rearrangement joins TRBV13 to TRBJ2-3, with a tentative D call TRBD1 (5 bases). CDR1 and CDR2 (germline): PRHDT, FYEKMQ (reference sequence). The CDR3 length is 17 residues. V was pared by 1 base and J by 1 base, with 15 bases between. As DNA, the CDR3 is TGTGCCAGCAGCTTAGCTTGGTCCTGGGGCGGCACAGATACGCAGTATTTT. Residues: CASSLAWSWGGTDTQYF.